Shown below are 32 T cell receptor beta chains from a single sample sequenced in a study of identical twins. TCRdb re-called the 5' RACE reads through MiXCR, storing one row per CDR3 protein. Of a few hundred thousand distinct CDR3 sequences listed, around 8% are singletons. The data also belong to a second study, concerning yellow fever vaccine responses in identical twins.

The specimen sequenced was CD8+ T cells sorted from blood. These receptors were taken from a woman aged 18-30 years in good health.

This clonotype showed up just a few times. The gene calls are TRBV7-9 and TRBJ2-3; D gene unclear. The ends were cut back, 4 bases at V and 2 bases at J, with 13 bases in the middle. Germline CDR1 SEHNR, CDR2 FQNEAQ (reference sequence). CDR3 length: 15 amino acids. The CDR3 reads CASSSLNGVTDTQYF. The DNA for the CDR3 is TGTGCCAGCAGCTCATTGAACGGTGTCACAGATACGCAGTATTTT.

This chain uses TRBV7-9 with TRBJ2-2; 7 nucleotides line up with TRBD1. The germline CDR1 and CDR2 sequences are SEHNR and FQNEAQ (reference sequence). The V segment lost 1 base and the J segment 6 bases; nucleotides outside the gene matches: 5. The CDR3 loop spans 15 amino acids. The CDR3 is CASSLERGRAGELFF. The DNA of the CDR3 is TGTGCCAGCAGCTTAGAGAGGGGGCGCGCCGGGGAGCTGTTTTTT.

The rearrangement uses TRBV6-2 or TRBV6-3 and TRBJ2-1; D not certain. Germline V gene lookup returns CDR1 MNHEY and CDR2 SVGEGT. The CDR3 has 15 residues. V was pared by 7 bases and J by 4 bases, with 17 bases between. The CDR3 loop is CASTPGRIIYNEQFF. CDR3 DNA sequence: TGTGCCAGCACCCCAGGCCGGATTATTTACAATGAGCAGTTCTTC.

This clonotype was observed at least ten times. This chain links TRBV28 with TRBJ1-2; TRBD1 matches at 9 bases. Germline loops: CDR1 MDHEN, CDR2 SYDVKM. This CDR3 has 13 amino acids. V trimming: 5 bases; J trimming: 4 bases; junction bases outside the gene matches: 2. For the CDR3, the DNA is TGTGCCAGCAGTCGACAGGGGGGCTATGGCTACACCTTC. Amino acid sequence: CASSRQGGYGYTF.

The CDR3 nucleotides are TGTGCCATCAGTGTTTCGACTAGCGGGAGCTCCTACGAGCAGTACTTC. As protein: CAISVSTSGSSYEQYF. This rearrangement joins TRBV10-3 to TRBJ2-7; TRBD2 matches 12 bases. V dropped 4 bases and J dropped 0; count of bases not matched to a gene: 4. This CDR3 has 16 amino acids. Germline CDR1 ENHRY, CDR2 SYGVKD.

This clonotype was recorded many times. The chain is built from TRBV10-3 and TRBJ1-5; D gene ambiguous. CDR3 length: 16 residues. The germline V gene has CDR1 ENHRY and CDR2 SYGVKD. V shed 4 bases and J shed 9 bases, with 22 bases lying between them. The CDR3 here is CAISATGSGLEGPQHF. The CDR3 region has the DNA TGTGCCATCAGTGCCACGGGATCAGGACTCGAGGGGCCCCAGCATTTT.

This clonotype was detected only a few times. The chain employs TRBV20-1 and TRBJ2-7; D is undetermined. Trimming removed 3 bases at V and 6 bases at J, with 9 bases between. The CDR3 runs 11 residues. CDR1 DFQATT and CDR2 SNEGSKA come from the germline V gene (reference sequence). The CDR3 region is CSASPSLEQYF. The CDR3 DNA is TGCAGTGCTAGCCCCTCCCTCGAGCAGTACTTC.

A few counts support this clonotype. The chain carries TRBV3-1 and TRBJ2-7; TRBD2 matches at 11 bases. The CDR3 consists of 15 residues. Trimming at V came to 4 bases and at J to 2 bases, leaving 4 bases not matched to a gene. Germline V gene sequence: CDR1 LGHDT, CDR2 YNNKEL (reference sequence). The CDR3 DNA is TGTGCCAGCAGCCCCCGACTAGCGGGGCCCTACGAGCAGTACTTC. Translation: CASSPRLAGPYEQYF.

This clonotype was found a few times. This rearrangement joins TRBV7-9 to TRBJ1-5, with D perhaps matching TRBD1 (5 bases). The CDR3 covers 15 residues. V lost 4 bases and J 9 bases, leaving 19 bases between the germline ends. Germline CDR1 is SEHNR and CDR2 is FQNEAQ (reference sequence). The CDR3 loop reads CASSSGVGVGPPQHF. The CDR3 coding sequence is TGTGCCAGCAGCTCCGGAGTGGGGGTTGGACCGCCCCAGCATTTT.

This clonotype was seen ten or more times. The genes are TRBV12-3 or TRBV12-4 and TRBJ2-7; tentatively, D is TRBD1 (6 bases). This CDR3 spans 12 amino acids. V dropped 5 bases and J dropped 8 bases, with 13 bases sitting between them. CDR3 in amino acids: CASSPERGKQYF. The CDR3 region has the DNA TGTGCCAGCAGTCCCGAGAGGGGGAAGCAGTACTTC.

This clonotype was detected a few times. This chain uses TRBV11-2 with TRBJ2-2; possibly TRBD2 for D (5 bases). The germline V gene has CDR1 SGHAT and CDR2 FQNNGV. Trimming cost V 3 bases and J 4 bases, with 9 bases left between them. The CDR3 totals 14 residues. In DNA, the CDR3 is TGTGCCAGCAGCTTCACCGGGATCACCGGGGAGCTGTTTTTT. It yields the protein CASSFTGITGELFF.

The sample holds many counts of this clonotype. The rearrangement links TRBV3-1 to TRBJ2-7; D is unresolved. V was shortened by 4 bases and J by 2 bases, with 15 bases between the two germline ends. This CDR3 spans 15 amino acids. Per germline, CDR1 LGHDT and CDR2 YNNKEL (reference sequence). The CDR3 DNA sequence: TGTGCCAGCAGCCCCCCTGGAGATATCACCTACGAGCAGTACTTC. Translation gives CASSPPGDITYEQYF.

Comments on this clonotype: The junction shows a germline mismatch at one end, possibly a read error. The rearrangement uses TRBV7-7 and TRBJ2-2, with TRBD1 matching 7 bases. There are 16 residues in the CDR3. Germline V gene lookup returns CDR1 SSHAT and CDR2 FNYEAQ (reference sequence). CDR3 DNA sequence: TGTGCTAGCAGCCCGTACAGGGGAATGAACACCGGGGAGCTGTTTTTT. It translates to CASSPYRGMNTGELFF.

This chain connects TRBV20-1 to TRBJ2-2; D may be TRBD2 (5 bases). Per germline, CDR1 DFQATT and CDR2 SNEGSKA (reference sequence). The length of the CDR3 is 15 residues. The V gene lost 3 bases and the J gene lost 4 bases, with 15 bases spanning the gap. DNA for the CDR3: TGCAGTGCTAGTGACCTGAAAGGAGGCACCGGGGAGCTGTTTTTT. Its protein product is CSASDLKGGTGELFF.

The sample holds a few counts of this clonotype. The chain combines TRBV29-1 with TRBJ2-5, with TRBD2 matching over 11 bases. Germline V lookup: CDR1 SQVTM, CDR2 ANQGSEA. CDR3 length: 17 residues. Trimming took 1 base from V and 4 from J; bases not matched to a gene: 11. CDR3 nucleotides: TGCAGCGTTGAAGGCGTAGCGGGAGGGCCGTTAAGAGAGACCCAGTACTTC. Translated, it gives CSVEGVAGGPLRETQYF.

At least ten counts were recorded for this clonotype. V usage is TRBV27 and J usage is TRBJ2-7; possible D gene TRBD1, 5 bases. Germline V gene lookup returns CDR1 MNHEY and CDR2 SMNVEV (reference sequence). The V gene lost 2 bases and the J gene lost 3 bases, with 11 bases spanning the gap. The CDR3 sequence is 14 residues long. CDR3 coding DNA: TGTGCCAGCAGTTTAGGGCAGGGCGGCTACGAGCAGTACTTC. Amino acid sequence: CASSLGQGGYEQYF.

The chain uses TRBV10-3 and TRBJ1-1, with a possible D match to TRBD1 (6 bases). The CDR3 has 14 residues. With 3 bases removed from V and 1 base from J, the gap between germline ends came to 9 bases. Per the germline V gene, CDR1 is ENHRY and CDR2 is SYGVKD. The CDR3 spells CAISDGGPNTEAFF. CDR3 bases: TGTGCCATCAGTGATGGGGGCCCGAACACTGAAGCTTTCTTT.

The table lists this clonotype with many counts. The chain links TRBV29-1 to TRBJ2-7; TRBD1 or TRBD2 may be the D gene (6 bases each). The CDR3 has 15 residues. CDR1 and CDR2 (germline): SQVTM, ANQGSEA. Trimming shortened V by 3 bases and J by 3 bases, and 18 bases separated the two germline ends. Here the CDR3 DNA reads TGCAGCGTTGATAAACGGGAAGGGGGGCTCTACGAGCAGTACTTC. This gives the protein CSVDKREGGLYEQYF.

This clonotype was picked up a small number of times. This chain joins TRBV24-1 and TRBJ2-3; D is uncertain. Trimming left V 1 base short and J 0 bases short, with 10 bases between. Germline V gene sequence: CDR1 KGHDR, CDR2 SFDVKD. The CDR3 loop spans 16 amino acids. This chain's CDR3 is CATSDFEASSTDTQYF. Written as DNA, the CDR3 is TGTGCCACCAGTGATTTTGAGGCCTCTAGCACAGATACGCAGTATTTT.

Many counts were recorded for this clonotype. The rearrangement links TRBV27 to TRBJ1-2; TRBD1 matches 7 bases. The CDR3 loop spans 13 amino acids. The V and J ends lost 5 bases and 8 bases, in that order; junction bases with no gene match: 8. Germline V gene data show CDR1 as MNHEY and CDR2 as SMNVEV (reference sequence). The CDR3 sequence: CASSNPRGTGYTF. The CDR3 DNA sequence: TGTGCCAGCAGTAACCCCAGGGGGACGGGCTACACCTTC.

The rearrangement uses TRBV2 and TRBJ2-3; the match to TRBD1 covers 7 bases. CDR3 length equals 16 residues. The ends lost 5 bases at V and 0 bases at J; junction bases unmatched: 8. Germline CDR1 and CDR2: SNHLY and FYNNEI. CDR3 amino acids: CASSPGTAISTDTQYF. CDR3 DNA sequence: TGTGCCAGCAGTCCAGGGACAGCCATTAGCACAGATACGCAGTATTTT.

Ten or more counts support this clonotype. The V gene is TRBV11-2, the J gene TRBJ2-4, with D possibly being TRBD1 (5 bases). The CDR3 has 18 residues. Germline CDR1 is SGHAT and CDR2 is FQNNGV. V lost 4 bases to trimming and J lost 0 bases, with 19 bases between them. The CDR3 sequence: CASSWMGPTNLAKNIQYF. CDR3 nucleotides: TGTGCCAGCAGCTGGATGGGGCCTACGAACTTAGCCAAAAACATTCAGTACTTC.

The gene calls are TRBV6-7 and TRBJ1-2; the D gene is possibly TRBD1 (5 bases). TRBV6-7 falls under the ORF class, with uncertain function. This CDR3 has 16 residues. V lost 7 bases to trimming and J lost 6 bases, with 24 bases between them. The CDR3 coding sequence is TGTGCCAGCACAAAGCCCGGGACCAAATGGGGGGATGGCTACACCTTC. Protein sequence: CASTKPGTKWGDGYTF.

The chain couples TRBV27 to TRBJ2-7; 7 bases match TRBD2. Unmatched junction bases numbered 6, after V lost 5 bases and J lost 5 bases. The CDR3 length is 13 residues. Germline loops: CDR1 MNHEY, CDR2 SMNVEV (reference sequence). In DNA, the CDR3 is TGTGCCAGCAGTCTGTGGGGGGGAGACGAGCAGTACTTC. Its translation is CASSLWGGDEQYF.

Ten or more counts support this clonotype. The gene calls are TRBV7-8 and TRBJ1-5; D gene unclear. Between the trimmed V and J ends, which lost 0 bases and 15 bases, there was a span of 15 bases. This CDR3 is 13 amino acids long. CDR1 is SGHVS, CDR2 FQNEAQ, per germline. The CDR3 DNA reads as TGTGCCAGCAGCTTAGCCAGCGGCCGAAATGTGCATTTT. Its translation is CASSLASGRNVHF. Looking up the rest from reference TRBV7-8 and TRBJ1-5 gives the full variable domain: GAGVSQSPRYKVAKRGQDVALRCDPISGHVSLFWYQQALGQGPEFLTYFQNEAQLDKSGLPSDRFFAERPEGSVSTLKIQRTQQEDSAVYLCASSLASGRNVHFGDGTRLSIL.

This clonotype was detected ten times or more. The chain recombines TRBV7-9 with TRBJ1-2; weak D call: TRBD1 (5 bases). CDR3 length: 13 amino acids. V gave up 7 bases and J gave up 4 bases, with 13 bases separating them. The germline CDR1 and CDR2 sequences are SEHNR and FQNEAQ (reference sequence). CDR3 in DNA: TGTGCCAGCACCACAGGTCTCCTCTATGGCTACACCTTC. Amino acid sequence: CASTTGLLYGYTF.

A few counts support this clonotype. The chain couples TRBV10-3 to TRBJ2-5; no clear D. V was clipped by 10 bases and J by 3 bases, with 12 bases between them. Germline CDR1 is ENHRY and CDR2 is SYGVKD. The CDR3 has 12 residues. CDR3 DNA: TGTGCCAGCCGAGGTGGGGAAGAGACCCAGTACTTC. It codes for CASRGGEETQYF.

About this clonotype itself: Germline is not matched at one junction end, which may reflect a read error. The V gene is TRBV13, the J gene TRBJ2-7; 9 bases fit TRBD1. CDR1 is PRHDT and CDR2 is FYEKMQ in the germline V gene (reference sequence). This CDR3 spans 15 amino acids. In DNA form, the CDR3 reads TGTGCCAGCAGCCTAGGAACAGGGGGCTGGGCCGAGCAGTACTTC. This encodes CASSLGTGGWAEQYF.

The chain recombines TRBV4-3 with TRBJ2-3, with TRBD1 identical over 11 bases. CDR1 is LGHNA, CDR2 YSLEER, per germline. The CDR3 loop spans 16 amino acids. Trimming cost V 0 bases and J 6 bases; bases outside gene matches: 5. In DNA, the CDR3 is TGCGCCAGCAGCCAAGACCAGGACAGGGGGCTGGATACGCAGTATTTT. It is translated as CASSQDQDRGLDTQYF.

In this sample, this clonotype turned up once. The chain links TRBV5-5 to TRBJ2-7; possibly TRBD2 for D (5 bases). CDR1 and CDR2 (germline): SGHKS, YYEKEE (reference sequence). There are 14 residues in the CDR3. Between the trimmed V and J ends, which lost 6 bases and 3 bases, there was a span of 16 bases. The CDR3 loop is CASTQFQEDYEQYF. CDR3 bases: TGTGCCAGCACCCAATTTCAGGAGGACTACGAGCAGTACTTC.

This clonotype appeared a few times. The gene calls are TRBV25-1 and TRBJ2-7, with unresolved D. Germline values: CDR1 MGHDK, CDR2 SYGVNS. V lost 7 bases, J lost 6 bases, and 13 bases lay in between. The CDR3 contains 12 residues. The chain's CDR3 is CASNTLSGEQYF. The CDR3 DNA sequence: TGTGCCAGCAATACTTTGTCAGGCGAGCAGTACTTC.

In its sample, this clonotype was seen many times. The chain is built from TRBV4-1 and TRBJ2-1; 7 nucleotides match TRBD2. V lost 1 base, J lost 5 bases, and 14 bases stayed unmatched. CDR3 length: 18 amino acids. CDR1 is MGHRA and CDR2 is YSYEKL in the germline V gene. CDR3 coding DNA: TGCGCCAGCAGCCAAGTCCCCCACGGAGCGGGAAGGGACAATGAGCAGTTCTTC. Its translation is CASSQVPHGAGRDNEQFF.